The 18 T cell receptor beta chains reported below all come from one sample, sequenced in a study of identical twins. Via MiXCR, TCRdb re-called the 5' RACE reads, giving one row per CDR3 protein. Among some 1,700,000 distinct CDR3 sequences listed, 32% were seen once. The sequencing input was cord blood. The receptors here all came from a newborn girl in good health.

This chain links TRBV2 with TRBJ2-1; TRBD2 matches at 8 bases. The DNA end favors TRBJ2-7, so the J call may be wrong. This CDR3 contains 17 residues. In germline, CDR1 is SNHLY, CDR2 FYNNEI. CDR3 DNA: TGTGCCAGCAGTGAAGAGGGAGCGGGGGTATCCTACAATGAGCAGTACTTC. Translating gives CASSEEGAGVSYNEQYF.

This chain connects TRBV12-3 or TRBV12-4 to TRBJ2-7; TRBD1 agrees at 9 bases. J was trimmed by 2 bases and V by 6 bases; bases with no gene match: 8. This CDR3 contains 15 residues. DNA for the CDR3: TGTGCCAGCAGGCGACCAGGGACAGGGACCTACGAGCAGTACTTC. This codes for CASRRPGTGTYEQYF.

The chain joins TRBV7-2 to TRBJ2-7, with a tentative D call TRBD1 (6 bases). The germline V gene has CDR1 SGHTA and CDR2 FQGNSA. CDR3 length: 16 amino acids. V lost 2 bases and J lost 4, with 18 bases in between. CDR3 loop: CASSLSPRQDRYEQYF. CDR3 nucleotide sequence: TGTGCCAGCAGCTTAAGCCCGAGACAGGATAGGTACGAGCAGTACTTC.

This clonotype was counted only a few times. A much more abundant neighbour one base away suggests this may be a read error. The CDR3 DNA reads TGTGCCAGCAGCTTAGCGGTTGACGAGCAGTACTTC. Translating it yields CASSLAVDEQYF. The genes are TRBV7-2 and TRBJ2-4; D remains unclear. The end of the DNA is better explained by TRBJ2-7, so the J call may be wrong. The germline CDR1 and CDR2 sequences are SGHTA and FQGNSA. CDR3 length: 12 amino acids.

CDR3 nucleotides: TGTGCCAGCAGCGTAGCAATCGACCCACTGGGGGAGCTGTTTTTT. Protein sequence: CASSVAIDPLGELFF. This chain uses TRBV9 with TRBJ2-2; D is uncertain. There are 15 residues in the CDR3. Per the germline V gene, CDR1 is SGDLS and CDR2 is YYNGEE. V lost 0 bases and J lost 8, with 14 bases in between.

This clonotype has only a few counts. The gene calls are TRBV10-3 and TRBJ1-2; unclear D gene. The V gene lost 4 bases and the J gene lost 6 bases, with 9 bases spanning the gap. This CDR3 is built from 12 residues. CDR1 is ENHRY and CDR2 is SYGVKD in the germline V gene. The CDR3 DNA reads TGTGCCATCAGTGTGTGGAGGGATGGCTACACCTTC. This encodes CAISVWRDGYTF.

This clonotype turned up a few times. This chain uses TRBV3-1 with TRBJ2-7; TRBD2 aligns across 13 bases. The CDR3 consists of 22 residues. Looked up from germline, CDR1 is LGHDT and CDR2 is YNNKEL (reference sequence). V was clipped by 0 bases and J by 3 bases; unmatched bases: 20. The CDR3 is CASSQESPTLAGGPSLRYEQYF. The CDR3 nucleotides read TGTGCCAGCAGCCAAGAAAGTCCCACACTAGCGGGAGGGCCCTCCCTACGCTACGAGCAGTACTTC.

The sample holds a few counts of this clonotype. The chain couples TRBV18 to TRBJ2-1; 9 bases are a match to TRBD1. Unmatched junction bases numbered 9, after V lost 3 bases and J lost 9 bases. From germline, CDR1 is KGHSH and CDR2 LQKENI. The CDR3 has 15 amino acids. The CDR3 nucleotides are TGTGCCAGCTCACCGGGACAGGGTTATGCTAGTGAGCAGTTCTTC. This encodes CASSPGQGYASEQFF.

The V and J genes are TRBV7-8 and TRBJ1-2; 8 bases are shared with TRBD1. This CDR3 region has 14 residues. Germline V lookup: CDR1 SGHVS, CDR2 FQNEAQ. V lost 2 bases to trimming and J lost 2 bases; unmatched junction nucleotides: 1. CDR3 DNA: TGTGCCAGCAGCTTATGGGACAGGAACTATGGCTACACCTTC. Its protein product is CASSLWDRNYGYTF.

The V and J genes are TRBV4-2 and TRBJ2-2; TRBD2 might be the D (5 bases). CDR3 size: 14 residues. Germline V gives CDR1 LGHNA, CDR2 YNFKEQ. Trimming took 4 bases from V and 6 from J, leaving 12 bases between them. CDR3 in DNA: TGTGCCAGCAGCCCGGCCGAGGGCGCCGGGGAGCTGTTTTTT. Its protein is CASSPAEGAGELFF.

This clonotype showed up just a few times. V usage is TRBV7-2 and J usage is TRBJ2-7; 11 bases are a match to TRBD2. This CDR3 region has 17 residues. Trimming at V came to 2 bases and at J to 0 bases, leaving 6 bases not matched to a gene. Germline V CDR1 and CDR2: SGHTA, FQGNSA. This CDR3 reads CASSLTSGSFSSYEQYF. CDR3 nucleotides: TGTGCCAGCAGCTTAACTAGCGGGAGTTTCAGCTCCTACGAGCAGTACTTC.

This clonotype occurred a few times. This chain links TRBV20-1 with TRBJ2-3; TRBD2 aligns across 7 bases. This CDR3 spans 15 amino acids. The germline V gene has CDR1 DFQATT and CDR2 SNEGSKA (reference sequence). V lost 0 bases to trimming and J lost 4 bases; unmatched junction nucleotides: 7. The CDR3 DNA is TGCAGTGCTAGAGATTTTCGGGGGGAAGCAGATACGCAGTATTTT. As protein: CSARDFRGEADTQYF.

This clonotype was seen a few times. The chain is built from TRBV3-1 and TRBJ2-1, with D perhaps TRBD2 (5 bases). The germline V gene has CDR1 LGHDT and CDR2 YNNKEL (reference sequence). V lost 4 bases and J 1 base, leaving 11 bases between the germline ends. The CDR3 length is 15 residues. DNA for the CDR3: TGTGCCAGCAGCCCTAGGACTCATTCCTACAATGAGCAGTTCTTC. Protein product: CASSPRTHSYNEQFF.

V is TRBV20-1 and J is TRBJ1-5, with TRBD1 matching 7 bases. This CDR3 spans 14 amino acids. The V gene's germline CDR1 is DFQATT and CDR2 SNEGSKA (reference sequence). V lost 4 bases and J lost 3; bases outside the gene matches: 6. The CDR3 is CSATPTGTNQPQHF. The CDR3 region has the DNA TGCAGTGCTACCCCGACAGGGACCAATCAGCCCCAGCATTTT.

The rearrangement joins TRBV5-6 to TRBJ2-1; D possibly corresponds to TRBD2 (5 bases). Trimming removed 0 bases at V and 6 bases at J, with 13 bases between. The CDR3 sequence is 15 residues long. From germline, CDR1 is SGHDT and CDR2 YYEEEE. Here the CDR3 reads CASSLGRERCNEQFF. CDR3 coding DNA: TGTGCCAGCAGCTTGGGAAGGGAGAGATGCAATGAGCAGTTCTTC. Using reference TRBV5-6 and TRBJ2-1 for the parts outside the CDR3, the full variable domain is DAGVTQSPTHLIKTRGQQVTLRCSPKSGHDTVSWYQQALGQGPQFIFQYYEEEERQRGNFPDRFSGHQFPNYSSELNVNALLLGDSALYLCASSLGRERCNEQFFGPGTRLTVL.

A few counts support this clonotype. The rearrangement links TRBV5-5 to TRBJ1-1; 8 bases line up with TRBD1. Germline trimming cut 5 bases from V and 2 bases from J; bases unmatched to any gene: 2. This CDR3 contains 13 residues. The V gene's germline CDR1 is SGHKS and CDR2 YYEKEE (reference sequence). Here the CDR3 DNA reads TGTGCCAGCAGGGGACAGGTCAACACTGAAGCTTTCTTT. Protein: CASRGQVNTEAFF.

The sample holds a few counts of this clonotype. The chain combines TRBV10-3 with TRBJ1-2; a possible D gene is TRBD1 (6 bases). The germline V gene has CDR1 ENHRY and CDR2 SYGVKD. The V end lost 5 bases, the J end lost 6 bases, and 16 bases lay between the germline ends. The CDR3 loop spans 14 amino acids. The CDR3 DNA is TGTGCCATCAGTAGCCACAGGGATGGCGATGGCTACACCTTC. Its translation is CAISSHRDGDGYTF.

This clonotype turned up a few times. V and J are TRBV11-2 and TRBJ2-1, with 12 bases aligning to TRBD2. The germline V gene has CDR1 SGHAT and CDR2 FQNNGV. The CDR3 sequence is 14 residues long. V shed 2 bases, J shed 15 bases, and the junction held 8 bases outside the gene matches. DNA for the CDR3: TGTGCCAGCAGCTTAAGGCTAGCGGGGGGGCCGTGGTTCTTC. It translates to CASSLRLAGGPWFF.